This TCR beta chain was sequenced in a study of cytomegalovirus exposure and HLA in healthy donors. Study findings and constraints: HLA-A and HLA-B allele assignments for most subjects were reportedly predicted accurately using TCR beta sequences. Among the sequence variants, a highly shared cluster was likely an artifact of sequencing. 16,951 TCR beta sequences were associated with HLA alleles at 0.05 false discovery rate in a later analysis. In an earlier analysis, in roughly 600 donors, most V segments appeared productive either ~87% or ~30% of the time.

As to this clone: What it recognizes is unknown.

Primers: 60 Vbeta forward and 13 Jbeta reverse. TCRdb's table, derived via immunoSEQ multiplex PCR, lists solely in-frame clones and lacks some. The sample includes about 150,000 clones, 70% of them seen just once. This CDR3 region has 15 residues. After removal of 3 bases from V and 5 bases from J, the junction contained 8 bases not matched to a gene. From germline, CDR1 is GTSNPN and CDR2 SVGIG (reference sequence). The chain carries TRBV30 and TRBJ1-5; 9 positions match TRBD1. Material: PBMCs. This receptor was taken from a woman aged 60-75 years in good health and CMV-seropositive. The CDR3 spells CAWRGTGGDYQPQHF. The CDR3 coding sequence is TGTGCCTGGAGGGGCACAGGGGGCGATTATCAGCCCCAGCATTTT. The full variable domain, with the rest looked up from reference TRBV30 and TRBJ1-5, is SQTIHQWPATLVQPVGSPLSLECTVEGTSNPNLYWYRQAAGRGLQLLFYSVGIGQISSEVPQNLSASRPQDRQFILSSKKLLLSDSGFYLCAWRGTGGDYQPQHFGDGTRLSIL.